This T cell receptor (beta chain) is from a study of T cell responses to AZD1222 COVID-19 vaccine. Looking at the study overall: Analysis merged second doses at about 4 or about 12 weeks. Findings and limits, study-wide: There were repertoire samples only from the period after the peak T cell response. Seropositivity was recorded at baseline in only six AZD1222 recipients. Among the donors, most were white British and more were female, and clonal diversity was possibly underestimated.

To note about this clone: What it recognizes is unknown.

The CDR3 sequence is 16 residues long. The V and J ends lost 2 bases and 5 bases respectively, with 14 bases between them. Germline V gene lookup returns CDR1 SGHRS and CDR2 YFSETQ. Generated by immunoSEQ multiplex PCR, the TCRdb table keeps only in-frame clones and is missing some. This table holds more than 150,000 clones, approximately 90% found once. This clonotype originated in an adult in good health. The V gene is TRBV5-1, the J gene TRBJ1-6; perhaps TRBD1 as D (5 bases). Here the sequenced sample was peripheral blood, taken on day 0 of AZD1222 vaccination. DNA of the CDR3: TGCGCCAGCAGCTTTGGGTACAGGAGGGATAATTCACCCCTCCACTTT. Its protein product is CASSFGYRRDNSPLHF.